Only a few counts were recorded for the clone carrying this T cell receptor beta chain. The library tagged each cDNA molecule with unique molecular identifiers. Original handling: A per-sample median of around 100,000 TCRs was observed, with a range of about 20,000 to 700,000. TCRdb used MiXCR to reprocess the RACE reads, holding one entry per CDR3 protein. The V and J calls, along with clone size, are taken from TCRdb and not from the paper's own processing. The data show about 130,000 distinct CDR3 sequences, approximately 9% seen once. Time point given: healthy volunteer bleed at 2 weeks. Total RNA came from unfractionated whole blood. Between the trimmed V and J ends, which lost 1 base and 4 bases, there was a span of 8 bases. The CDR3 totals 14 residues. Germline loops: CDR1 KGHSH, CDR2 LQKENI. The data stem from a study of human T cells and chemical hapten exposure.

The TCR was taken from a male donor in good health. Some clones in this sample may be carry-over from other donors' samples. V usage is TRBV18 and J usage is TRBJ1-5; D not certain. Source material: whole blood. CDR3 residues: CASSPLLGNQPQHF. The CDR3 coding sequence is TGTGCCAGCTCACCACTCTTGGGTAATCAGCCCCAGCATTTT. Drawing the rest from reference TRBV18 and TRBJ1-5, the complete variable domain is NAGVMQNPRHLVRRRGQEARLRCSPMKGHSHVYWYRQLPEEGLKFMVYLQKENIIDESGMPKERFSAEFPKEGPSILRIQQVVRGDSAAYFCASSPLLGNQPQHFGDGTRLSIL.